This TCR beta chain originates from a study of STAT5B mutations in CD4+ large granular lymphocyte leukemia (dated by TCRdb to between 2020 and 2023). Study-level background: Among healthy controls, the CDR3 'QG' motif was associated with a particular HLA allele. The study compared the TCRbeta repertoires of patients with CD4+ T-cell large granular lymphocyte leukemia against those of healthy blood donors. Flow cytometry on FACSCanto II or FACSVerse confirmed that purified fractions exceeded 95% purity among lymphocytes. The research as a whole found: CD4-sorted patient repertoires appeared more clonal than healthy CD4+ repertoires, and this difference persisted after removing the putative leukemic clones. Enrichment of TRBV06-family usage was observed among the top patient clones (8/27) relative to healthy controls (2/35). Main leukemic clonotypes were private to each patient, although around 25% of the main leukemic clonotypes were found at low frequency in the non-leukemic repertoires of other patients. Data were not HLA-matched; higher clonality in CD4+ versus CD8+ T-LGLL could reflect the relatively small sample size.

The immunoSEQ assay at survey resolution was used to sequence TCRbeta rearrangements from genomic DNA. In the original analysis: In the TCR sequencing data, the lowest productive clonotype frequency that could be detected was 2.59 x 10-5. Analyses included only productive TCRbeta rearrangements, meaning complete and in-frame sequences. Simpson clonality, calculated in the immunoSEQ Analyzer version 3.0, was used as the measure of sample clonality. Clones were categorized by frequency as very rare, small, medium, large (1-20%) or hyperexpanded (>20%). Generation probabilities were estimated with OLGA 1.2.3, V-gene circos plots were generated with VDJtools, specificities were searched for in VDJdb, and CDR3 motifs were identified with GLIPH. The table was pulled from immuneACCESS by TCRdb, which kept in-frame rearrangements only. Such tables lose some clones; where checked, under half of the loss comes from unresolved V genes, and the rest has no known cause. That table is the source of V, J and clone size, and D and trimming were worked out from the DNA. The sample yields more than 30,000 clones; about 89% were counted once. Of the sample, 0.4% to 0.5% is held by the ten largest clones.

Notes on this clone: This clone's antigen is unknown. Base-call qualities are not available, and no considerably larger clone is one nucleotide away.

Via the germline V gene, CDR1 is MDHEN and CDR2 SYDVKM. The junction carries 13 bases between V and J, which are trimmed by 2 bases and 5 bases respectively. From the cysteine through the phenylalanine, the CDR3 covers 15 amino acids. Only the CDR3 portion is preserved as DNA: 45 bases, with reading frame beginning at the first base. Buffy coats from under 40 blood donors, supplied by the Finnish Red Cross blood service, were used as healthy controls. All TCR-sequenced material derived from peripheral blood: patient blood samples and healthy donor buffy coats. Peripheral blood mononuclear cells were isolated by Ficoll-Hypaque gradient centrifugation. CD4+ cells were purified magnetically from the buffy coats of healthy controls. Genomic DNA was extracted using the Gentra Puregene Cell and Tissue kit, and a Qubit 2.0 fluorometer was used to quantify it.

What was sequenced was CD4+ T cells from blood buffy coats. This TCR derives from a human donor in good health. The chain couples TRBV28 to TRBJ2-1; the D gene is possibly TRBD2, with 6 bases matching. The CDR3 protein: CASSLSGRMNNEQFF. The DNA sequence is TGTGCCAGCAGTTTAAGTGGGAGGATGAACAATGAGCAGTTCTTC.